Each of the 13 T cell receptor beta chains below was sequenced from the same sample in a study of blood T cells in healthy people across ages. A J-beta primer mix and a sample-barcoded 5' primer were used in a second PCR of about 7 to 12 cycles. TCRdb reanalysed the 5' RACE reads using MiXCR and keeps one entry per CDR3 protein. The repertoire holds fewer than 600,000 distinct CDR3 sequences, with 27% as singletons. The same sample was also used in a study of T cells of mothers and their children.

The sequencing input was blood. These receptor sequences come from a boy aged 2 to 10 in good health.

This clonotype was picked up a small number of times. The genes are TRBV11-2 and TRBJ2-5; 7 bases agree with TRBD2. J gave up 2 bases and V 6 bases, and 3 bases lay outside the gene matches. CDR1 and CDR2 (germline): SGHAT, FQNNGV. The CDR3 sequence is 13 residues long. As DNA, the CDR3 is TGTGCCAGCAGGCTAGCGGATCAAGAGACCCAGTACTTC. Its protein is CASRLADQETQYF.

The J gene is TRBJ2-1, the V gene TRBV4-1; 11 bases are a match to TRBD2. CDR3 length: 17 amino acids. V shed 4 bases, J shed 10 bases, and the junction held 15 bases outside the gene matches. Per the germline V gene, CDR1 is MGHRA and CDR2 is YSYEKL. CDR3 in DNA: TGCGCCAGCAGCCCTCCCCCGGGACTAGCGGTTCCTGGCGAGCAGTTCTTC. It is translated as CASSPPPGLAVPGEQFF.

The chain combines TRBV20-1 with TRBJ1-1, with 9 nucleotides matching TRBD1. Germline-derived CDR1 and CDR2 are DFQATT and SNEGSKA (reference sequence). The CDR3 has 15 residues. Germline trimming cut 6 bases from V and 6 bases from J; bases unmatched to any gene: 14. The CDR3 bases are TGCAGTGCCGACGGCCGGACAGGGGCCGACCCTGAAGCTTTCTTT. Its translation: CSADGRTGADPEAFF.

This clonotype appeared a few times. The V gene is TRBV29-1, the J gene TRBJ2-1; no firm D call. Germline loops: CDR1 SQVTM, CDR2 ANQGSEA. The CDR3 spans 15 residues. Trimming took off 6 bases at V and 2 bases at J, with 17 bases between the two ends. For the CDR3, the DNA is TGCAGCGTGGAACTATGGGATGGGGCCTACAATGAGCAGTTCTTC. Translation gives CSVELWDGAYNEQFF.

In this sample, this clonotype turned up a few times. The chain joins TRBV29-1 to TRBJ2-5, with D possibly being TRBD2 (5 bases). The CDR3 extends over 13 amino acids. Trimming cost V 4 bases and J 11 bases, with 20 bases left between them. Per the germline V gene, CDR1 is SQVTM and CDR2 is ANQGSEA. In DNA form, the CDR3 reads TGCAGCGTTGGGACTGGCCGAGGGCGTGAGCAGTACTTC. This gives the protein CSVGTGRGREQYF.

The J gene is TRBJ2-4, the V gene TRBV18, with D maybe TRBD2 (7 bases). CDR1 and CDR2 from the germline V gene are KGHSH and LQKENI. CDR3 size: 15 residues. Deletions cut 0 bases from V and 5 bases from J, with 11 bases between. The CDR3 DNA is TGTGCCAGCTCACCACCGACGGGGGGCGAAAACATTCAGTACTTC. Amino acid sequence: CASSPPTGGENIQYF.

Ten or more counts support this clonotype. The chain has TRBV28 and TRBJ2-7; D remains unclear. In germline, CDR1 is MDHEN, CDR2 SYDVKM. The CDR3 totals 11 residues. With 7 bases removed from V and 9 bases from J, the gap between germline ends came to 13 bases. The CDR3 sequence is CASNTGSSQYF. CDR3 nucleotides: TGTGCCAGCAACACTGGTAGTTCGCAGTACTTC.

This chain uses TRBV6-5 with TRBJ2-5, with 7 bases aligning to TRBD1. V lost 3 bases to trimming and J lost 11 bases; unmatched junction nucleotides: 9. This CDR3 has 13 residues. CDR1 is MNHEY, CDR2 SVGAGI, per germline. CDR3 residues: CASSYWTGNEQYF. CDR3 sequence (DNA): TGTGCCAGCAGTTATTGGACAGGAAATGAGCAGTACTTC.

The J gene is TRBJ1-5, the V gene TRBV6-5, with a weak D call TRBD1 (6 bases). Germline V gene data show CDR1 as MNHEY and CDR2 as SVGAGI. This CDR3 spans 15 amino acids. The V gene lost 4 bases and the J gene lost 1 base, with 11 bases spanning the gap. The CDR3 loop is CASSSDRRSNQPQHF. The DNA for the CDR3 is TGTGCCAGCAGTTCCGACAGGCGGAGCAATCAGCCCCAGCATTTT.

The V call is TRBV20-1, the J call TRBJ2-3, with D perhaps matching TRBD1 (5 bases). Germline-derived CDR1 and CDR2 are DFQATT and SNEGSKA (reference sequence). Between the trimmed V and J ends, which lost 0 bases and 4 bases, there was a span of 20 bases. The CDR3 extends over 17 amino acids. CDR3 bases: TGCAGTGCTAGAGATGATGTTCAGGGCTTATGGCCAGATACGCAGTATTTT. Translated, it gives CSARDDVQGLWPDTQYF.

The V call is TRBV6-6, the J call TRBJ1-2, with 8 nucleotides matching TRBD1. The CDR3 has 14 amino acids. J was trimmed by 4 bases and V by 10 bases; bases with no gene match: 11. Germline V gene lookup returns CDR1 MNHNY and CDR2 SVGAGI (reference sequence). The DNA of the CDR3 is TGTGCCACTCAATCCCGGACAGGGCCCTATGGCTACACCTTC. It is translated as CATQSRTGPYGYTF.

This clonotype is a singleton in its sample. The genes are TRBV12-3 or TRBV12-4 and TRBJ2-1, with D perhaps being TRBD1 or TRBD2 (5 bases each). The CDR3 runs 17 residues. The V end lost 5 bases, the J end lost 7 bases, and 24 bases lay between the germline ends. As DNA, the CDR3 is TGTGCCAGCAGTGATCTAACCCGGGACCCAAAAGGGAATGAGCAGTTCTTC. Residues: CASSDLTRDPKGNEQFF.

Only a few counts were recorded for this clonotype. V is TRBV3-1 and J is TRBJ2-1, with D perhaps TRBD1 or TRBD2 (5 bases each). The V and J ends lost 5 bases and 9 bases respectively, with 14 bases between them. The CDR3 extends over 13 amino acids. Germline-derived CDR1 and CDR2 are LGHDT and YNNKEL (reference sequence). The CDR3 here is CASSSSEGSEQFF. CDR3 coding DNA: TGTGCCAGCAGCTCGTCAGAGGGGAGTGAGCAGTTCTTC.